Listed here is a single TCR beta chain. Its antigen is as yet unknown. Survey-depth immunoSEQ sequencing covered TCR beta CDR3 regions. The repertoire was sequenced with immunoSEQ multiplex PCR; TCRdb's copy has only in-frame clones and lacks some. The sample gives some 5,000 clones, 55% to 75% of which show up once; approximately 50% is in the top ten. The data were obtained in a study of CD8 T cell repertoires and HIV-1 epitope variants. Overall study context: Tested: three Gag epitope families, Nef HW9 and YT9. The baseline condition was 1M T cells left uncultured.

V was pared by 4 bases and J by 4 bases, with 9 bases of the junction left unmatched. The CDR3 is 15 residues long. The germline gives CDR1 MNHEY, CDR2 SVGAGI. Study outcomes and limitations: About nine TCR beta clonotypes were antigen-specific, over five apparently recognizing autologous or escape variants.

The chain couples TRBV6-5 to TRBJ1-2, with 7 bases that match TRBD1. Sequenced material: cultured CD8+ T cells derived from PBMCs. The sequence derives from a male donor with HIV. This CDR3 reads CASSSFRQGIYGYTF. In DNA form, the CDR3 reads TGTGCCAGCAGTTCATTCCGACAGGGAATCTATGGCTACACCTTC.